What follows are 8 T cell receptor beta chains derived from one specimen sequenced in a study of cytomegalovirus exposure and HLA in healthy donors. PCR was performed using 60 Vbeta and 13 Jbeta primers. Repertoires were generated with immunoSEQ multiplex PCR, while TCRdb's copy carries only in-frame clones and drops some. The data hold more than 85,000 clones, with over 80% observed a single time. The sample was PBMCs. These receptors were collected from a man aged 25 to 45 in good health and CMV-seropositive.

The rearrangement links TRBV6-5 to TRBJ1-1, with D tentatively TRBD1 (5 bases). Looked up from germline, CDR1 is MNHEY and CDR2 is SVGAGI. The CDR3 sequence is 14 residues long. The V end lost 2 bases, the J end lost 5 bases, and 12 bases lay between the germline ends. DNA of the CDR3: TGTGCCAGCAGTTACGACAGAAGGGTAACTGAAGCTTTCTTT. It is translated as CASSYDRRVTEAFF.

This clone was recorded only once. The chain employs TRBV10-3 and TRBJ2-1, with D possibly TRBD1 on 5 matching bases. V gave up 6 bases and J gave up 7 bases, with 10 bases separating them. Looked up from germline, CDR1 is ENHRY and CDR2 is SYGVKD. There are 12 residues in the CDR3. DNA of the CDR3: TGTGCCATCAGAGGACAAGAGAATGAGCAGTTCTTC. This encodes CAIRGQENEQFF.

The chain uses TRBV25-1 and TRBJ1-4; D might be TRBD1 (6 bases). Germline V gene sequence: CDR1 MGHDK, CDR2 SYGVNS. CDR3 length: 17 residues. Trimming removed 1 base at V and 8 bases at J, with 20 bases between. DNA of the CDR3: TGTGCCAGCAGTGAATCCGGGGCAGGGGTTAATTTCGAAAAACTGTTTTTT. It is translated as CASSESGAGVNFEKLFF.

The rearrangement links TRBV13 to TRBJ2-5; D might be TRBD1 (6 bases). V lost 3 bases, J lost 4 bases, and 21 bases lay in between. The CDR3 is 17 amino acids. Looked up from germline, CDR1 is PRHDT and CDR2 is FYEKMQ (reference sequence). CDR3 nucleotide sequence: TGTGCCAGCAGCTTTCCGTCAGGGGAAGGGAATCGAGAGACCCAGTACTTC. Translation: CASSFPSGEGNRETQYF.

V usage is TRBV28 and J usage is TRBJ2-2, with TRBD2 matching over 11 bases. The germline CDR1 and CDR2 sequences are MDHEN and SYDVKM. Trimming removed 6 bases from V and 2 bases from J; junction bases left unmatched: 8. The length of the CDR3 is 17 residues. CDR3 protein: CASSLTSGVVNTGELFF. DNA for the CDR3: TGTGCCAGCAGCCTGACTAGCGGGGTCGTAAACACCGGGGAGCTGTTTTTT.

The CDR3 sequence: CASSTGTGGHYGYTF. DNA for the CDR3: TGTGCCAGCAGTACCGGGACAGGGGGCCACTATGGCTACACCTTC. This chain joins TRBV28 and TRBJ1-2; TRBD1 matches 12 bases. The V segment lost 5 bases and the J segment 3 bases; nucleotides outside the gene matches: 4. Germline loops: CDR1 MDHEN, CDR2 SYDVKM. The CDR3 contains 15 residues.

This clone is medium-sized in the sample. This sequence joins TRBV5-1 and TRBJ1-4; D unclear. The CDR3 loop spans 14 amino acids. Germline V gene data show CDR1 as SGHRS and CDR2 as YFSETQ. The V end was cut by 0 bases, the J end by 3 bases, with 6 bases between. The CDR3 nucleotides are TGCGCCAGCAGCTTGGAGCGGGCTAATGAAAAACTGTTTTTT. The encoded protein is CASSLERANEKLFF.

V usage is TRBV20-1 and J usage is TRBJ1-2; 8 nucleotides align to TRBD1. The ends lost 7 bases at V and 8 bases at J; junction bases unmatched: 6. The CDR3 runs 11 residues. From germline, CDR1 is DFQATT and CDR2 SNEGSKA (reference sequence). CDR3 DNA: TGCAGTGAATCAGGGGGCGAGGGCTACACCTTC. It yields the protein CSESGGEGYTF.